The 21 T cell receptor beta chains in this list originate from one sample, sequenced in a study of blood T cell repertoires in COVID-19. Sequenced by immunoSEQ multiplex PCR; TCRdb stores in-frame clones only, minus some. The sample includes approximately 190,000 clones, about 88% seen only once; the top ten take 6.2%. The material sequenced was peripheral blood. These receptors all stem from a woman aged 35 to 49 who had recovered from COVID-19.

V and J are TRBV6-5 and TRBJ2-7; 7 bases map to TRBD1. The CDR3 runs to 14 residues. Looked up from germline, CDR1 is MNHEY and CDR2 is SVGAGI. Trimming cost V 7 bases and J 1 base; bases outside gene matches: 7. CDR3 residues: CASTSQGVSYEQYF. The CDR3 DNA reads as TGTGCCAGCACATCCCAGGGGGTATCCTACGAGCAGTACTTC.

The chain combines TRBV14 with TRBJ2-3; weak D call: TRBD2 (6 bases). Between the trimmed V and J ends, which lost 6 bases and 0 bases, there was a span of 10 bases. CDR1 is SGHDN and CDR2 is FVKESK in the germline V gene. The CDR3 runs 14 residues. The CDR3 bases are TGTGCCAGCAGAACTAGCATAAGCACAGATACGCAGTATTTT. It codes for CASRTSISTDTQYF.

The chain couples TRBV27 to TRBJ2-7; 12 bases are shared with TRBD2. The CDR3 length is 17 residues. V lost 5 bases and J lost 2; bases outside the gene matches: 10. Germline-derived CDR1 and CDR2 are MNHEY and SMNVEV (reference sequence). The CDR3 sequence: CASSTRTSGKGTYEQYF. CDR3 coding DNA: TGTGCCAGCAGTACCCGGACTAGCGGGAAAGGCACCTACGAGCAGTACTTC.

The rearrangement joins TRBV5-6 to TRBJ2-7; tentatively, D is TRBD2 (5 bases). Germline V gene lookup returns CDR1 SGHDT and CDR2 YYEEEE. V was pared by 4 bases and J by 6 bases, with 17 bases between. The CDR3 totals 14 residues. The CDR3 loop is CASSLSGRMGEQYF. The CDR3 DNA follows: TGTGCCAGCAGCCTAAGCGGCCGAATGGGCGAGCAGTACTTC.

The genes are TRBV19 and TRBJ2-3; 12 bases align to TRBD2. J gave up 3 bases and V 5 bases, and 12 bases lay outside the gene matches. CDR3 length: 18 residues. The V gene's germline CDR1 is LNHDA and CDR2 SQIVND (reference sequence). Here the CDR3 reads CASSLGTSGFIGTDTQYF. CDR3 coding DNA: TGTGCCAGTAGTTTGGGGACTAGCGGGTTCATTGGGACAGATACGCAGTATTTT.

V gene TRBV28 combines with J gene TRBJ2-7; D not certain. The V and J ends lost 4 bases and 1 base respectively, with 8 bases between them. The CDR3 runs 13 residues. The germline V gene has CDR1 MDHEN and CDR2 SYDVKM. The CDR3 coding sequence is TGTGCCAGCAGTTCGCTTGAGTCCTACGAGCAGTACTTC. This sequence encodes CASSSLESYEQYF.

The gene calls are TRBV6-2 or TRBV6-3 and TRBJ2-7, with D perhaps matching TRBD2 (5 bases). Germline CDR1 is MNHEY and CDR2 is SVGEGT. CDR3 length: 14 amino acids. V was shortened by 7 bases and J by 0 bases, with 13 bases between the two germline ends. The CDR3 region has the DNA TGTGCCAGCAACCCGCCGGCGGGCTCCTACGAGCAGTACTTC. Encoded protein: CASNPPAGSYEQYF.

This clone was observed a single time. The gene calls are TRBV7-2 and TRBJ1-1; D remains ambiguous. V was pared by 3 bases and J by 3 bases, with 8 bases between. The germline gives CDR1 SGHTA, CDR2 FQGNSA. The CDR3 is 13 residues long. The DNA for the CDR3 is TGTGCCAGCAGCTTTTACATCCACACTGAAGCTTTCTTT. Translation gives CASSFYIHTEAFF.

The chain carries TRBV15 and TRBJ1-3; 7 bases are a match to TRBD1. The CDR3 contains 15 residues. Per the germline V gene, CDR1 is LNHNV and CDR2 is YYDKDF (reference sequence). V gave up 5 bases and J gave up 4 bases; unmatched junction bases: 8. The CDR3 reads CATSLQQGPGNTIYF. CDR3 bases: TGTGCCACCAGCTTACAACAGGGGCCAGGAAACACCATATATTTT. The full variable domain, with the rest looked up from reference TRBV15 and TRBJ1-3, is DAMVIQNPRYQVTQFGKPVTLSCSQTLNHNVMYWYQQKSSQAPKLLFHYYDKDFNNEADTPDNFQSRRPNTSFCFLDIRSPGLGDTAMYLCATSLQQGPGNTIYFGEGSWLTVV.

This chain links TRBV5-4 with TRBJ2-3; TRBD2 matches at 10 bases. The germline CDR1 and CDR2 sequences are SGHNT and YYREEE (reference sequence). The V and J ends lost 4 bases and 4 bases, in that order; junction bases with no gene match: 12. The CDR3 is made up of 17 amino acids. CDR3 sequence (DNA): TGTGCCAGCAGCCCCTATTTAGCGGGAGGTTATGCAGATACGCAGTATTTT. Translating it yields CASSPYLAGGYADTQYF.

The V and J genes are TRBV7-2 and TRBJ1-2; D is ambiguous. Trimming pared 2 bases from V and 1 base from J, leaving 8 bases between. CDR1 is SGHTA and CDR2 is FQGNSA in the germline V gene. CDR3 length: 14 residues. In nucleotides, the CDR3 is TGTGCCAGCAGCTTATCCTCGGGTAACTATGGCTACACCTTC. Encoded protein: CASSLSSGNYGYTF.

The chain joins TRBV18 to TRBJ2-7; unclear D gene. The germline V gene encodes CDR1 KGHSH and CDR2 LQKENI. The CDR3 is made up of 14 amino acids. The V gene lost 2 bases and the J gene lost 6 bases, with 14 bases spanning the gap. In DNA, the CDR3 is TGTGCCAGCTCACCATCCTCCAGGAACGGCGAGCAGTACTTC. It yields the protein CASSPSSRNGEQYF.

The chain joins TRBV9 to TRBJ2-1, with D maybe TRBD2 (5 bases). V was clipped by 1 base and J by 8 bases, with 19 bases between them. The CDR3 consists of 16 residues. CDR1 and CDR2 (germline): SGDLS, YYNGEE. The CDR3 loop reads CASSVYGLSLGDEQFF. The CDR3 DNA sequence: TGTGCCAGCAGCGTATACGGACTCTCTCTCGGTGATGAGCAGTTCTTC.

The V gene is TRBV30, the J gene TRBJ1-2; 7 positions match TRBD1. Germline V gene sequence: CDR1 GTSNPN, CDR2 SVGIG (reference sequence). CDR3 length: 12 residues. The V and J ends lost 5 bases and 5 bases, in that order; junction bases with no gene match: 5. The CDR3 here is CAWGAGGYGYTF. In DNA, the CDR3 is TGTGCCTGGGGGGCAGGGGGGTATGGCTACACCTTC.

This clone was counted between two and nine times. This chain uses TRBV5-5 with TRBJ1-1; D unclear. Per the germline V gene, CDR1 is SGHKS and CDR2 is YYEKEE (reference sequence). This CDR3 spans 14 amino acids. The V and J ends lost 4 bases and 3 bases respectively, with 13 bases between them. CDR3 in amino acids: CASSTGGGYTEAFF. In DNA form, the CDR3 reads TGTGCCAGCAGCACTGGAGGCGGTTACACTGAAGCTTTCTTT.

V gene TRBV4-1 combines with J gene TRBJ1-5; the D is unclear. Germline V CDR1 and CDR2: MGHRA, YSYEKL. The length of the CDR3 is 17 residues. V lost 2 bases to trimming and J lost 6 bases, with 20 bases between them. The CDR3 sequence is CASSQNSVGRKTQPQHF. As DNA, the CDR3 is TGCGCCAGCAGCCAAAACTCTGTGGGCAGGAAGACTCAGCCCCAGCATTTT.

The genes are TRBV7-2 and TRBJ2-1; unclear D gene. V was trimmed by 4 bases and J by 2 bases, leaving 12 bases between them. The CDR3 sequence is 15 residues long. The germline V gene has CDR1 SGHTA and CDR2 FQGNSA. CDR3: CASSSLSAAYNEQFF. The CDR3 bases are TGTGCCAGCAGCTCTTTAAGTGCAGCCTACAATGAGCAGTTCTTC.

The chain is built from TRBV30 and TRBJ2-1; 12 nucleotides align to TRBD2. The CDR3 is 18 amino acids. V was clipped by 0 bases and J by 0 bases; unmatched bases: 6. Germline CDR1 GTSNPN, CDR2 SVGIG (reference sequence). CDR3 in DNA: TGTGCCTGGAGTGTAGATAGGACTAGCGGGAACTCCTACAATGAGCAGTTCTTC. This encodes CAWSVDRTSGNSYNEQFF.

The CDR3 region has the DNA TGTGCCAGCAGAGGCGGGCAGGGGGCTTTCTACGAGCAGTACTTC. Its translation: CASRGGQGAFYEQYF. The chain couples TRBV3-1 (or the pseudogene TRBV3-2) to TRBJ2-7, with 8 positions matching TRBD1. Germline loops: CDR1 LGHDT, CDR2 YNNKEL (reference sequence). Trimming at V came to 6 bases and at J to 3 bases, leaving 10 bases not matched to a gene. This CDR3 region has 15 residues.

The V gene is TRBV27, the J gene TRBJ2-7, with 9 bases aligning to TRBD1. Germline-derived CDR1 and CDR2 are MNHEY and SMNVEV (reference sequence). The length of the CDR3 is 14 residues. V shed 2 bases and J 6 bases; nucleotides not matched to a gene: 5. The CDR3 is CASSLGTGSSEQYF. The CDR3 DNA reads as TGTGCCAGCAGTTTAGGGACAGGGAGCTCCGAGCAGTACTTC.

The gene calls are TRBV7-7 and TRBJ2-2; 8 bases fit TRBD2. V lost 3 bases and J lost 4; bases outside the gene matches: 10. CDR1 and CDR2 (germline): SSHAT, FNYEAQ (reference sequence). The CDR3 contains 17 residues. The CDR3 protein is CASSLMLAGPGTGELFF. In DNA, the CDR3 is TGTGCCAGCAGCTTGATGCTAGCGGGTCCGGGCACCGGGGAGCTGTTTTTT.